The next 6 T cell receptor beta chains were all read from a single sample in a study of blood T cell repertoires in COVID-19 (dated by TCRdb to the early 2020s). Library preparation used the immunoSEQ multiplex PCR assay. The immuneACCESS repertoire file appears here via TCRdb, limited to in-frame rearrangements. These files lack a portion of the clones; in checked studies, under half of the deficit traces to unresolved V genes, and the cause of the others is not known. Present in this sample are about 310,000 clones, 87% of which were seen just once. The ten top clones hold more than 8.5% of the sample. Sequencing input: PBMCs or T cells enriched from blood (not recorded which). The receptors come from a woman between 18 and 30 years old who had recovered from COVID-19.

The chain uses TRBV7-8 and TRBJ1-2, with TRBD1 matching over 9 bases. CDR3 length: 17 residues. V lost 5 bases to trimming and J lost 4 bases; unmatched junction nucleotides: 14. Looked up from germline, CDR1 is SGHVS and CDR2 is FQNEAQ. The CDR3: CASSLRDRAGLSYGYTF. The CDR3 DNA is TGTGCCAGCAGCCTCCGGGACAGGGCTGGTTTGAGCTATGGCTACACCTTC. The entire variable domain, with the rest obtained from reference TRBV7-8 and TRBJ1-2, is as follows: GAGVSQSPRYKVAKRGQDVALRCDPISGHVSLFWYQQALGQGPEFLTYFQNEAQLDKSGLPSDRFFAERPEGSVSTLKIQRTQQEDSAVYLCASSLRDRAGLSYGYTFGSGTRLTVV.

Details on this clone: This sample also contains other DNA sequences that code for the same CDR3. This chain joins TRBV7-2 and TRBJ1-4; D possibly corresponds to TRBD1 (5 bases). The germline V gene has CDR1 SGHTA and CDR2 FQGNSA. Trimming pared 2 bases from V and 8 bases from J, leaving 9 bases between. This CDR3 is 13 amino acids long. The CDR3 DNA follows: TGTGCCAGCAGCTTATCGGGGGGGGAAAAACTGTTTTTT. Its protein is CASSLSGGEKLFF.

Remarks on this clone: A read error may produce the germline difference seen at one junction end. This sequence joins TRBV28 and TRBJ2-7; 7 positions agree with TRBD1. From germline, CDR1 is MDHEN and CDR2 SYDVKM. This CDR3 is 15 amino acids long. CDR3 DNA sequence: TGTGCCAGCTGTTCAGTTTACAGGGGCTCCTACAAGCAGTACTTC. Its translation is CASCSVYRGSYKQYF.

This clone was counted only a few times. V and J are TRBV7-2 and TRBJ1-1; tentative D call: TRBD1 (5 bases). CDR3 length: 15 residues. In germline, CDR1 is SGHTA, CDR2 FQGNSA. V was clipped by 5 bases and J by 0 bases, with 13 bases between them. This chain's CDR3 is CASSANRIMNTEAFF. The CDR3 DNA sequence: TGTGCCAGCAGCGCAAACAGGATCATGAACACTGAAGCTTTCTTT. The complete variable domain, with remaining parts taken from reference TRBV7-2 and TRBJ1-1, reads GAGVSQSPSNKVTEKGKDVELRCDPISGHTALYWYRQSLGQGLEFLIYFQGNSAPDKSGLPSDRFSAERTGGSVSTLTIQRTQQEDSAVYLCASSANRIMNTEAFFGQGTRLTVV.

This clone is a singleton in its sample. The V and J genes are TRBV24-1 and TRBJ1-2, with D perhaps matching TRBD1 (5 bases). V was pared by 2 bases and J by 3 bases, with 9 bases between. The CDR3 runs 14 residues. CDR1 KGHDR and CDR2 SFDVKD come from the germline V gene. CDR3: CATSDSDTYYGYTF. CDR3 coding DNA: TGTGCCACCAGTGATTCGGACACGTACTATGGCTACACCTTC.

The CDR3: CASSLSGSQPQHF. The CDR3 DNA reads TGTGCCAGCAGCCTCTCCGGTAGTCAGCCCCAGCATTTT. The V call is TRBV27, the J call TRBJ1-5; D remains ambiguous. The CDR3 spans 13 residues. V was shortened by 6 bases and J by 6 bases, with 12 bases between the two germline ends. Germline assignment: CDR1 MNHEY and CDR2 SMNVEV (reference sequence).